One T cell receptor (beta chain) is described in this entry. Its target is not known. A single record per CDR3 protein comes from TCRdb applying MiXCR to the 5' RACE reads. The sample lists about 360,000 distinct CDR3 sequences; 20% to 25% were seen once. J was trimmed by 3 bases and V by 3 bases; bases with no gene match: 1. The CDR3 is made up of 14 amino acids. The sample is drawn from a study of CD8 T cells in ankylosing spondylitis. The study's findings and limits: From matched ankylosing spondylitis synovial fluid, disease-linked clones were reportedly recovered at significantly enriched levels.

The rearrangement joins TRBV12-3 or TRBV12-4 to TRBJ2-3; 9 nucleotides line up with TRBD2. The specimen sequenced was blood, either unsorted or a sorted T cell fraction (not recorded which). The receptor's source is a male donor with ankylosing spondylitis or in good health (not recorded which). The CDR3 DNA reads as TGTGCCAGCAGTTTCAGCGGGAGGACAGATACGCAGTATTTT. Encoded protein: CASSFSGRTDTQYF.